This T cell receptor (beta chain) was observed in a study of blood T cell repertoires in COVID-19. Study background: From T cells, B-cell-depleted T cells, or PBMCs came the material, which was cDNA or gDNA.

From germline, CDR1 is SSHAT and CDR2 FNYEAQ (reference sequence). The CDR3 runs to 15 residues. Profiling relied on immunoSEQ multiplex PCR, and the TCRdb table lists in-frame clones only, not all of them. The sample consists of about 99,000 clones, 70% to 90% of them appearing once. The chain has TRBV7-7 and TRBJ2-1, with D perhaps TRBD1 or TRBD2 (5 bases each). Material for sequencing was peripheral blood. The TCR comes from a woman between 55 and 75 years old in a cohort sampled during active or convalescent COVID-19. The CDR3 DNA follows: TGTGCTAGCGCCAGGGCGGAGAGCTCCTACAATGAGCAGTTCTTC. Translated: CASARAESSYNEQFF.